These 10 T cell receptor beta chains originate from one sample sequenced in a study of T cell repertoires in cytomegalovirus infection. TCRdb re-called the reads through MiXCR, storing one row per CDR3 protein. In the table there are just over 300,000 distinct CDR3 sequences, 17% of which are singletons. The source material was PBMCs. These receptors were collected from a human donor in good health (CMV status not recorded). Some clones in this sample may be carry-over from other donors' samples.

The J gene is TRBJ2-1, the V gene TRBV24-1; D remains unclear. This CDR3 region has 16 residues. The V and J ends lost 2 bases and 4 bases respectively, with 14 bases between them. Germline lookup yields CDR1 KGHDR and CDR2 SFDVKD. The CDR3 nucleotides read TGTGCCACCAGTGATTCCCGGGTAAAAGTTTACAATGAGCAGTTCTTC. Its translation is CATSDSRVKVYNEQFF.

Here the CDR3 reads CASTYLQGEQAFF. The CDR3 DNA is TGTGCCAGCACCTACCTACAGGGCGAACAAGCTTTCTTT. The V call is TRBV5-5, the J call TRBJ1-1; perhaps TRBD1 as D (6 bases). Trimming pared 6 bases from V and 9 bases from J, leaving 18 bases between. From germline, CDR1 is SGHKS and CDR2 YYEKEE (reference sequence). The CDR3 length is 13 residues. The full variable domain, completed using reference TRBV5-5 and TRBJ1-1, is DAGVTQSPTHLIKTRGQQVTLRCSPISGHKSVSWYQQVLGQGPQFIFQYYEKEERGRGNFPDRFSARQFPNYSSELNVNALLLGDSALYLCASTYLQGEQAFFGQGTRLTVV.

The chain carries TRBV7-6 and TRBJ2-2; D gene uncertain. Germline loops: CDR1 SGHVS, CDR2 FNYEAQ. The CDR3 is 16 amino acids. V lost 6 bases and J 3 bases, leaving 17 bases between the germline ends. CDR3 in amino acids: CASRQGLGSYTGELFF. The CDR3, as DNA: TGTGCCAGCAGGCAAGGGTTGGGCAGCTACACCGGGGAGCTGTTTTTT.

This clonotype has more than one count but fewer than ten. This rearrangement joins TRBV12-3 or TRBV12-4 to TRBJ2-7, with 7 positions matching TRBD2. The CDR3 spans 14 residues. With V trimmed by 4 bases and J by 0 bases, 3 bases remained unmatched. The CDR3 here is CASSSRGVSYEQYF. The DNA for the CDR3 is TGTGCCAGCAGTTCCCGGGGGGTCTCCTACGAGCAGTACTTC.

This clonotype occurred many times. The chain is built from TRBV4-1 and TRBJ2-3; D may be TRBD2 (6 bases). This CDR3 is 15 amino acids long. Trimming removed 0 bases from V and 5 bases from J, with 12 bases in between. Germline loops: CDR1 MGHRA, CDR2 YSYEKL. CDR3 amino acids: CASSQDVRRGDTQYF. In DNA, the CDR3 is TGCGCCAGCAGCCAAGATGTTCGGAGGGGAGATACGCAGTATTTT.

At least ten counts were recorded for this clonotype. This chain joins TRBV7-6 and TRBJ2-6, with TRBD1 matching over 9 bases. Trimming removed 5 bases from V and 0 bases from J; junction bases left unmatched: 8. This CDR3 is built from 18 residues. Germline lookup yields CDR1 SGHVS and CDR2 FNYEAQ. The CDR3 reads CASSITGGEVSGANVLTF. The CDR3 DNA reads TGTGCCAGCAGCATTACAGGGGGCGAGGTCTCTGGGGCCAACGTCCTGACTTTC.

V gene TRBV18 combines with J gene TRBJ2-3; 7 positions agree with TRBD1. The CDR3 covers 13 residues. V trimming: 2 bases; J trimming: 4 bases; junction bases outside the gene matches: 0. Germline assignment: CDR1 KGHSH and CDR2 LQKENI. CDR3 in amino acids: CASSPGTADTQYF. The CDR3 DNA is TGTGCCAGCTCACCAGGGACAGCAGATACGCAGTATTTT.

The rearrangement links TRBV7-2 to TRBJ1-1, with TRBD1 matching over 7 bases. This CDR3 is built from 13 residues. CDR1 and CDR2 (germline): SGHTA, FQGNSA. Unmatched junction bases numbered 11, after V lost 5 bases and J lost 11 bases. The CDR3 coding sequence is TGTGCCAGCAGCGGGGGGACAGATTTTATTGCTTTCTTT. This translates into CASSGGTDFIAFF. Complete variable domain (other parts from reference TRBV7-2 and TRBJ1-1): GAGVSQSPSNKVTEKGKDVELRCDPISGHTALYWYRQSLGQGLEFLIYFQGNSAPDKSGLPSDRFSAERTGGSVSTLTIQRTQQEDSAVYLCASSGGTDFIAFFGQGTRLTVV.

The genes are TRBV27 and TRBJ2-2; D is unclear. CDR3 length equals 14 residues. V lost 3 bases and J lost 5, with 10 bases in between. The germline V gene has CDR1 MNHEY and CDR2 SMNVEV (reference sequence). CDR3 region: CASSLGSSTGELFF. The CDR3 coding sequence is TGTGCCAGCAGTTTGGGAAGTTCGACCGGGGAGCTGTTTTTT.

This clonotype is medium-sized (0.01 to 0.1%) in the sample. The chain uses TRBV6-1 and TRBJ2-7; the D is unclear. Germline V gives CDR1 MNHNS, CDR2 SASEGT. The CDR3 runs to 13 residues. The V end was cut by 1 base, the J end by 4 bases, with 8 bases between. CDR3 sequence: CASSEGSEYEQYF. The CDR3 nucleotides are TGTGCCAGCAGTGAAGGGAGCGAGTACGAGCAGTACTTC.